The entry below describes one T cell receptor beta chain. This clonotype has more than one count but fewer than ten. Its binding antigen is unknown. No much larger clone exists at a distance of one base, and base qualities are not known. The instrument was an Illumina HiSeq 2500. Quantitative 5'-RACE with molecular barcodes was used to prepare TCR beta libraries. In the paper's pipeline: To identify disease-linked TCR variants, a new computational method was used, one built on a probabilistic model of VDJ rearrangement. TCRdb applied fastp at Q25 and MiXCR to the public reads, then kept only in-frame beta chains. Every entry covers one CDR3 protein and lists the most common genes and DNA from its rows. V and J calls and clone size were set by TCRdb, not the authors. The sample contains about 250,000 distinct CDR3 sequences, 30% to 40% of them found a single time. The ten largest make up approximately 4.4% of the sample.

The data were obtained in a study of CD8 T cells in ankylosing spondylitis (dated by TCRdb to 2016 to 2017). About the investigation overall: The study profiled T cell receptor beta repertoires in healthy donors and ankylosing spondylitis patients to find disease-linked TCR variants. Peripheral blood was sampled, and synovial fluid was also collected from ankylosing spondylitis patients. The full study cohort comprised about 25 ankylosing spondylitis patients and 85 to 120 healthy donors.

The full study reports these points: Significant enrichment of the disease-linked clones was reported in matched synovial fluid samples from ankylosing spondylitis patients. Blood from ankylosing spondylitis patients appeared to be characterized by a TCR beta motif made up of 8 or 9 highly homologous amino acid variants. A CD8+ phenotype was shown by the disease-linked clones, which were found at relatively low frequencies in peripheral blood. Some motif variants were previously reported in synovial fluid and blood of reactive arthritis patients, suggesting common disease-initiation mechanisms.

Sequences SGHRS (CDR1) and YFSETQ (CDR2) are obtained from the germline V gene. The junction carries 16 bases between V and J, which are trimmed by 7 bases and 5 bases respectively. The CDR3 runs 14 amino acids, cysteine and phenylalanine included. Only the CDR3 DNA is retained, 42 bases long and in frame from the first base. Sequencing was performed on blood, either unsorted or a sorted T cell fraction (not recorded which). The receptor's source is a male donor with ankylosing spondylitis or in good health (not recorded which). Rearrangement joined TRBV5-1 to TRBJ2-1, with no D gene named confidently. CDR3 region: CASRSGGINNEQFF. The DNA sequence follows: TGCGCCAGCCGTTCGGGCGGTATCAACAATGAGCAGTTCTTC.